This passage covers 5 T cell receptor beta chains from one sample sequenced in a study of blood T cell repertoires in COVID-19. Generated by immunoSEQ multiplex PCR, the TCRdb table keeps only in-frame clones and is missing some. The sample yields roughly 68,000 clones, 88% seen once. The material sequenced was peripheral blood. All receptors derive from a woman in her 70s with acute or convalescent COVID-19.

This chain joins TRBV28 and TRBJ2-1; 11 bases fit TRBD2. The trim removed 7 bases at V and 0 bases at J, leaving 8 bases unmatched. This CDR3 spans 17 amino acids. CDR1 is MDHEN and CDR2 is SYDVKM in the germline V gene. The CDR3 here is CASTTSGTPSSYNEQFF. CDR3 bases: TGTGCCAGCACGACTAGCGGGACGCCTAGCTCCTACAATGAGCAGTTCTTC. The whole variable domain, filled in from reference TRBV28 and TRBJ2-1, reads DVKVTQSSRYLVKRTGEKVFLECVQDMDHENMFWYRQDPGLGLRLIYFSYDVKMKEKGDIPEGYSVSREKKERFSLILESASTNQTSMYLCASTTSGTPSSYNEQFFGPGTRLTVL.

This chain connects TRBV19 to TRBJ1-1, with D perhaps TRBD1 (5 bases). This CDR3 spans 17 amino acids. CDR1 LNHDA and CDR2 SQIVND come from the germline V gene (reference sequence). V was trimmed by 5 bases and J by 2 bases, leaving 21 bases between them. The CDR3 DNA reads TGTGCCAGTAGTTTCCGCCGGCGGACACAAAGCAACACTGAAGCTTTCTTT. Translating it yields CASSFRRRTQSNTEAFF.

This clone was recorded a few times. CDR3: CASSSLPIAGAGNEQFF. The CDR3 DNA is TGTGCCAGCAGTTCATTACCAATAGCGGGAGCCGGGAATGAGCAGTTCTTC. The chain links TRBV6-2 or TRBV6-3 to TRBJ2-1, with 9 bases that match TRBD2. Germline loops: CDR1 MNHEY, CDR2 SVGEGT. With V trimmed by 4 bases and J by 7 bases, 14 bases remained unmatched. This CDR3 spans 17 amino acids.

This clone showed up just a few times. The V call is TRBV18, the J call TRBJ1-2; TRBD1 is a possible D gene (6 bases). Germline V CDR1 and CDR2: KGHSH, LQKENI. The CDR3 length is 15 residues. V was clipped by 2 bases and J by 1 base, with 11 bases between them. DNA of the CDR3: TGTGCCAGCTCACCAAGGACAGACTTTAACTATGGCTACACCTTC. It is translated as CASSPRTDFNYGYTF.

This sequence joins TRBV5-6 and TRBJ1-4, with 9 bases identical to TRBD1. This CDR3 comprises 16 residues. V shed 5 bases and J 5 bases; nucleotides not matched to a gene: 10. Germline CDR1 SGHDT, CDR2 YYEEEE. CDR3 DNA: TGTGCCAGCAGGGGGACAGGGAAGGGAGAAAATGAAAAACTGTTTTTT. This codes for CASRGTGKGENEKLFF. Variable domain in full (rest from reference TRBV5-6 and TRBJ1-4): DAGVTQSPTHLIKTRGQQVTLRCSPKSGHDTVSWYQQALGQGPQFIFQYYEEEERQRGNFPDRFSGHQFPNYSSELNVNALLLGDSALYLCASRGTGKGENEKLFFGSGTQLSVL.